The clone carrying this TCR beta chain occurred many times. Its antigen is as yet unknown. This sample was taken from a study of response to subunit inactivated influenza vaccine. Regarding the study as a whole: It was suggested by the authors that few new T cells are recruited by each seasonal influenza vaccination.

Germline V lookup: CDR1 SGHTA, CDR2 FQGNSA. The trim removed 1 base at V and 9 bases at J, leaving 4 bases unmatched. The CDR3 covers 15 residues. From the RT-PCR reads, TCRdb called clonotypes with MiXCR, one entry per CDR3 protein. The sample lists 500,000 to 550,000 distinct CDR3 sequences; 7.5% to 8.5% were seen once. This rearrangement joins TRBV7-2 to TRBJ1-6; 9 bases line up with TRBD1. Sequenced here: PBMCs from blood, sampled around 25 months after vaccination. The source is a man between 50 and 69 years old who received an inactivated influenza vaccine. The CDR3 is CASSLVQGASSPLHF. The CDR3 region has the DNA TGTGCCAGCAGCTTAGTACAGGGGGCAAGTTCACCCCTCCACTTT. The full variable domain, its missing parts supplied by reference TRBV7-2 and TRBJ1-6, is GAGVSQSPSNKVTEKGKDVELRCDPISGHTALYWYRQSLGQGLEFLIYFQGNSAPDKSGLPSDRFSAERTGGSVSTLTIQRTQQEDSAVYLCASSLVQGASSPLHFGNGTRLTVT.